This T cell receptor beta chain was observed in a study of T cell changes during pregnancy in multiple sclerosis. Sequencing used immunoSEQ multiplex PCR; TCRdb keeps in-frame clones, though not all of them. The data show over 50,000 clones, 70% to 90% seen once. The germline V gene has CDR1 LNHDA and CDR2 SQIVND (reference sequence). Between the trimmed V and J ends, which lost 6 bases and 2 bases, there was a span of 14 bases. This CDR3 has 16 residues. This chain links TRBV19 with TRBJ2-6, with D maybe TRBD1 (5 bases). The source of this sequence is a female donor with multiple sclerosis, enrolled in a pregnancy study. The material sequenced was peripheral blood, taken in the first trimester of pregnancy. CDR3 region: CASSVRSRAGANVLTF. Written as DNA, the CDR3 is TGTGCCAGTAGCGTAAGGAGCAGGGCTGGGGCCAACGTCCTGACTTTC.